This record looks at one TCR beta chain sequence and its context. Its matching antigen is unknown. This entry belongs to a study of T cell repertoires in cytomegalovirus infection. Study details: Matching HLA type and CMV infection were both indicated by public TCR beta signatures.

General observations from the study: The study found HLA-C-restricted CMV-specific TCR beta clonotypes dominating the ex vivo response.

TCRdb reprocessed the reads via MiXCR and lists one record per CDR3 protein. The sample carries roughly 760,000 distinct CDR3 sequences, less than 40% recorded once. The CDR3 totals 13 residues. The J segment lost 7 bases and the V segment lost 7 bases, leaving 5 bases of the junction unmatched. The germline V gene has CDR1 SEHNR and CDR2 FQNEAQ (reference sequence). The chain joins TRBV7-9 to TRBJ2-2; TRBD2 aligns across 8 bases. This TCR came from a human donor in good health (CMV status not recorded). Some clones in this sample may be carry-over from other donors' samples. What was sequenced was PBMCs. The DNA for the CDR3 is TGTGCCAGCAAGCGGGAGAGGGTCGGGGAGCTGTTTTTT. Amino acid sequence: CASKRERVGELFF.